This T cell receptor beta chain was identified in a study of tumor and adjacent non-tumor tissue in lung cancer. This clonotype was seen only once. At one boundary the junction diverges from the germline segment, which might be a read error. This CDR3 contains 17 residues. Germline values: CDR1 LGHNA, CDR2 YNFKEQ. No cell sorting was done before RNA was extracted from the tissue. TCRbeta libraries were built with three rounds of nested PCR, modified from ARM-PCR. TCRdb processed the multiplex PCR reads anew with MiXCR; each CDR3 protein has one entry. The table records about 120,000 distinct CDR3 sequences, 55% to 75% of them present only once.

The sequence was collected from a man aged 25 to 45 with non-small cell lung cancer. The sample consisted of lung tumor tissue. The rearrangement links TRBV4-2 to TRBJ2-3; 9 bases match TRBD2. The CDR3 nucleotides read TGTGCCAGGAGCCAAGATGCAGCGGGAGGTGGGACAGATACGCAGTATTTT. Protein sequence: CARSQDAAGGGTDTQYF.